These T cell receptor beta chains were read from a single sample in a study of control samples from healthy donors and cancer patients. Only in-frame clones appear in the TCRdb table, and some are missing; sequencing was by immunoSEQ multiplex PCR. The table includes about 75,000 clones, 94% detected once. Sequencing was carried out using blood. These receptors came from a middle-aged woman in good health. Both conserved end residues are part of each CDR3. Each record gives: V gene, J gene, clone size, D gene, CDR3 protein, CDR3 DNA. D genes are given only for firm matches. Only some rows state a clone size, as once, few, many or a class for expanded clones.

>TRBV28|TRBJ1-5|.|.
CAIGLYSNQPQHF
TGTGCCATCGGGCTTTATAGCAATCAGCCCCAGCATTTT
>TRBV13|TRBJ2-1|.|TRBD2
CASSLGLANYNEQFF
TGTGCCAGCAGCTTAGGACTAGCGAATTACAATGAGCAGTTCTTC
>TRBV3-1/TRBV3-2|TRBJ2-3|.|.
CASSRRDTQYF
TGTGCCAGCAGTAGGAGGGATACGCAGTATTTT
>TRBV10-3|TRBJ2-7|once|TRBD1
CAIFQGAGYEQYF
TGTGCCATCTTCCAGGGGGCCGGTTACGAGCAGTACTTC
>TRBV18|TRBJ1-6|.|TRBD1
CASSPPGRGQGNSPLHF
TGTGCCAGCTCACCACCGGGGAGAGGACAGGGGAATTCACCCCTCCACTTT
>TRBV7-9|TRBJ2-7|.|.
CASSLEQGVYEQYF
TGTGCCAGCAGCTTAGAGCAGGGTGTCTACGAGCAGTACTTC
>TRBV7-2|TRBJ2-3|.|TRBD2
CASSLEGSGGDTQYF
TGTGCCAGCAGCTTAGAGGGTAGCGGGGGGGATACGCAGTATTTT
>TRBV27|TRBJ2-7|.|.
CASSLTSIYEQYF
TGTGCCAGCAGTTTGACTAGTATCTACGAGCAGTACTTC
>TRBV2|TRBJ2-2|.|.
CASSVADTGELFF
TGTGCCAGCAGTGTAGCGGATACCGGGGAGCTGTTTTTT
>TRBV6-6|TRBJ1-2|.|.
CASSYARDGHNYGYTF
TGTGCCAGCAGTTACGCCCGGGACGGTCATAACTATGGCTACACCTTC
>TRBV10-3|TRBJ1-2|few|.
CAISESGSNYGYTF
TGTGCCATCAGTGAGTCAGGCAGTAACTATGGCTACACCTTC
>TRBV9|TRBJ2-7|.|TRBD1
CASSVGDRPYEQYF
TGTGCCAGCAGCGTAGGGGACAGACCCTACGAGCAGTACTTC
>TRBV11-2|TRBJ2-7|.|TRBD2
CASSETGPRLAGVYEQYF
TGTGCCAGCAGCGAAACTGGCCCTAGACTAGCGGGAGTATACGAGCAGTACTTC
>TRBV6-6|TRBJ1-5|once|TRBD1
CASSHQQGAYSNQPQHF
TGTGCCAGCAGTCATCAACAGGGGGCTTATAGCAATCAGCCCCAGCATTTT
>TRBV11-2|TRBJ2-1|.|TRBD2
CASSGRLAGGFYNEQFF
TGTGCCAGCAGCGGCCGATTAGCGGGAGGGTTCTACAATGAGCAGTTCTTC
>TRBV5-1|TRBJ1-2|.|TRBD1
CASSLAFSGGSGYTF
TGCGCCAGCAGCTTGGCCTTTTCAGGGGGCTCTGGCTACACCTTC
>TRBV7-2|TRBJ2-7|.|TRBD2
CASSPRTPPSGLGNEQYF
TGTGCCAGCAGCCCTAGGACCCCCCCTAGCGGACTAGGGAACGAGCAGTACTTC
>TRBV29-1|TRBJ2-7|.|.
CSVEGPGNDYEQYF
TGCAGCGTTGAAGGTCCGGGAAATGACTACGAGCAGTACTTC